What follows describes a single T cell receptor (beta chain). Assay used: immunoSEQ multiplex PCR; TCRdb lists only in-frame clones, some missing. The data show approximately 30,000 clones, roughly 82% seen once. The sample originates from a study of OX40 agonist ivuxolimab in advanced cancers. Study-level information: An agonistic human IgG2 monoclonal antibody against OX40 (CD134) was given.

In germline, CDR1 is MNHNS, CDR2 SASEGT. The CDR3 covers 14 residues. V lost 4 bases, J lost 5 bases, and 11 bases lay in between. This clonotype was obtained from an adult with an advanced solid tumor such as melanoma, head and neck, liver or kidney cancer. The sequencing here drew on CD4+ or CD8+ T cells sorted from blood, taken in a trial of the OX40 agonist ivuxolimab. The chain carries TRBV6-1 and TRBJ1-4; D is perhaps TRBD1 (5 bases). The CDR3 bases are TGTGCCAGCAGTGGGGTCAGGGCGAATGAAAAACTGTTTTTT. Amino acid sequence: CASSGVRANEKLFF.